A selection of T cell receptor beta chains follows, all from one sample in a study of cytomegalovirus exposure and HLA in healthy donors. Profiled with immunoSEQ multiplex PCR; TCRdb holds only in-frame clones, not every one. The sample includes about 140,000 clones, 60% to 80% of them seen just once. Sequences were obtained from PBMCs. The receptors shown here come from a young man in good health and CMV-seronegative. CDR3s leave out the opening cysteine and the closing phenylalanine or tryptophan.

>TRBJ2-3|TRBV7-6
ASSPREFHATQY
>TRBJ2-1|TRBV10-2
ASSVPGGYGGEQF
>TRBJ2-2|TRBV30
AWSQNIRELF
>TRBJ2-2|TRBV6-5
AIRRGLVTGELF
>TRBJ2-5|TRBV18
ASSPDRTQETQY
>TRBJ2-5|TRBV10-1
ASSEAGVETQY
>TRBJ2-3|TRBV29-1
STVIAGGDTQY
>TRBJ2-1|TRBV29-1
SVVNSGTSGASSYNEQF
>TRBJ1-2|TRBV6-5
ASSYSRGYGYT
>TRBJ1-2|TRBV27
ASSTLTGIGLGYT
>TRBJ2-7|TRBV7-9
ASTVAGGLEEQY
>TRBJ2-7|TRBV10-2
ASSDFRSSYEQY
>TRBJ2-2|TRBV30
AWSVLLFANTGELF
>TRBJ2-6|TRBV6-6
ASSYSDRGWANVLT
>TRBJ2-5|TRBV5-1
ASSLPDQETQY
>TRBJ1-1|TRBV7-2
ASSLEGRRTEAF
>TRBJ2-5|TRBV15
ATSRPLAETQY
>TRBJ2-1|TRBV19
ASSGLAGDNEQF
>TRBJ1-4|TRBV9
ASSGGQGFNEKLF
>TRBJ2-7|TRBV10-3
AISPGQGYEQY
>TRBJ1-3|TRBV5-1
ASSRDITRASGNTIY
>TRBJ2-7|TRBV6-1
ASSAWGQGDEQY
>TRBJ1-4|TRBV29-1
SGSQYNEKLF
>TRBJ2-1|TRBV6-6
ASSNRDLGEL
>TRBJ2-1|TRBV27
ASSLISGGPDEQF
>TRBJ1-1|TRBV15
ATSRDGAPEEDTEAF
>TRBJ1-5|TRBV2
ASSELREHQPQH
>TRBJ2-1|TRBV5-4
ASSSPSGGYLEQF
>TRBJ1-2|TRBV30
AWSVLTAQNFPYSYGYT
>TRBJ2-7|TRBV2
ASSEGDSPPNEQY
>TRBJ2-1|TRBV15
ATSTKLAWSHNEQF
>TRBJ2-3|TRBV19
ASTQRGRGDTQY
>TRBJ2-7|TRBV5-1
ASSLAGTSGVTYEQY
>TRBJ2-7|TRBV30
AWGLVRYEQY
>TRBJ2-7|TRBV5-4
ASSSLGPSGSGAGIYEQY
>TRBJ1-5|TRBV6-1
ASSELGGYSNQPQH
>TRBJ2-1|TRBV14
ASSLLIGTSGGSSYNEQF
>TRBJ1-2|TRBV7-9
ASSPRTHRANYGYT
>TRBJ2-7|TRBV18
ASSVSVRYEQY
>TRBJ2-1|TRBV4-3
ASSQGLAGGPAYGEQF
>TRBJ1-2|TRBV7-9
ASSTDSYGYT
>TRBJ2-2|TRBV11-2
ASIRTGELF
>TRBJ2-5|TRBV27
ASSLAGPQETQY
>TRBJ2-1|TRBV9
ASSAPGTSAYNEQF
>TRBJ2-7|TRBV6-5
ASSYSGSGEQY
>TRBJ1-2|TRBV18
ASSPDNMKGYT
>TRBJ1-2|TRBV6-5
ASRGQGRYGYT
>TRBJ1-2|TRBV7-9
ASTKGQGHGYT
>TRBJ2-2|TRBV7-2
ASSLSRGTGELF
>TRBJ1-1|TRBV4-1
ASSYGQSMNTEAF
>TRBJ1-1|TRBV30
AWSIRGTEAF
>TRBJ2-2|TRBV5-4
ASSFAGGNTGELF